These 7 T cell receptor beta chains were all obtained from the same sample, sequenced in a study of T cells in Graves' hyperthyroidism and ophthalmopathy. TCR beta CDR3 region amplification was performed from RNA transcripts. An initial round of RT-PCR targeting the TCR CDR3 relied on the HTBI primer set. TCRdb re-derived calls from the multiplex PCR reads in MiXCR, one entry per CDR3 protein. This repertoire shows approximately 590,000 distinct CDR3 sequences, approximately 15% found once; its top ten account for around 6.6%. Sequencing input: blood. The receptor source for this set is a woman aged 25 to 39 with Graves' hyperthyroidism.

The J gene is TRBJ2-6, the V gene TRBV7-9; 9 bases map to TRBD1. The CDR3 sequence is 20 residues long. With V trimmed by 2 bases and J by 2 bases, 13 bases remained unmatched. The V gene's germline CDR1 is SEHNR and CDR2 FQNEAQ (reference sequence). The CDR3 here is CASSLSRQGVPKTGANVLTF. The CDR3, as DNA: TGTGCCAGCAGCTTATCACGACAGGGGGTGCCTAAGACTGGGGCCAACGTCCTGACTTTC.

The chain has TRBV12-3 or TRBV12-4 and TRBJ2-7, with 10 positions matching TRBD1. The CDR3 has 14 residues. J was trimmed by 7 bases and V by 5 bases; bases with no gene match: 8. The chain's CDR3 is CASSLGTGAIEQYF. The CDR3 region has the DNA TGTGCCAGCAGTCTCGGGACAGGGGCGATTGAGCAGTACTTC.

This clonotype has just a few counts. The gene calls are TRBV7-3 and TRBJ2-2; 8 bases fit TRBD2. The germline gives CDR1 SGHTA, CDR2 FQGTGA. Losses at the gene ends were 4 bases for V and 6 bases for J; bases not matched to a gene: 16. This CDR3 contains 18 residues. The CDR3 sequence is CASSSPRGGLVGPGELFF. The CDR3 DNA reads TGTGCCAGCAGCTCCCCCCGGGGGGGCTTAGTCGGGCCCGGGGAGCTGTTTTTT.

There are many counts of this clonotype. The gene calls are TRBV19 and TRBJ1-1; no reliable D call. With 4 bases removed from V and 4 bases from J, the gap between germline ends came to 16 bases. The CDR3 has 15 residues. Germline CDR1 reads LNHDA; CDR2 reads SQIVND (reference sequence). Here the CDR3 DNA reads TGTGCCAGTAGTAGACCCGGGTCCCTCGGCACTGAAGCTTTCTTT. Amino acids: CASSRPGSLGTEAFF.

This clonotype was counted between two and nine times. J is TRBJ2-2 and V is TRBV12-3 or TRBV12-4; 13 bases agree with TRBD2. Germline trimming cut 1 base from V and 4 bases from J; bases unmatched to any gene: 9. The CDR3 has 19 residues. The CDR3 nucleotides are TGTGCCAGCAGTTTAGGATTTTGGACTAGCGGGAGCCCCACCGGGGAGCTGTTTTTT. It codes for CASSLGFWTSGSPTGELFF.

This clonotype has ten or more counts. The chain uses TRBV9 and TRBJ2-1; 12 nucleotides line up with TRBD2. The CDR3 is 20 amino acids. CDR1 is SGDLS and CDR2 is YYNGEE in the germline V gene. V lost 0 bases, J lost 1 base, and 11 bases stayed unmatched. The DNA for the CDR3 is TGTGCCAGCAGCGTAGGGTTTAGACTAGCGGGAGAGGGGTCCTACAATGAGCAGTTCTTC. Protein product: CASSVGFRLAGEGSYNEQFF.

This clonotype showed up many times. The chain combines TRBV11-2 with TRBJ1-1; D not certain. This CDR3 has 14 amino acids. V lost 1 base and J lost 7, with 13 bases in between. The V gene's germline CDR1 is SGHAT and CDR2 FQNNGV. This CDR3 reads CASSLVGGRGEAFF. The DNA of the CDR3 is TGTGCCAGCAGCTTAGTTGGAGGGCGCGGTGAAGCTTTCTTT.